The source of this T cell receptor beta chain is a study of blood T cell repertoires in COVID-19. Study details: Acute and convalescent COVID-19 samples came from the United States, Italy and Spain. From T cells, B-cell-depleted T cells, or PBMCs came the material, which was cDNA or gDNA.

This CDR3 has 12 residues. CDR1 SQVTM and CDR2 ANQGSEA come from the germline V gene. Original methodology: Reference gene primer amplification in the assay estimated nucleated cell counts. Assay used: immunoSEQ multiplex PCR; TCRdb lists only in-frame clones, some missing. The V and J calls and the clone size are those of that table, but D and trimming were determined from the DNA. The table shows 55,000 to 80,000 clones, with approximately 80% occurring only once. The chain combines TRBV29-1 with TRBJ1-4; weak D call: TRBD1 (5 bases). This TCR derives from a woman in her sixties or seventies with acute or convalescent COVID-19. Material: peripheral blood. The CDR3 reads CTIDRDNEKLFF. In DNA, the CDR3 is TGCACCATCGACAGAGATAATGAAAAACTGTTTTTT.